The rows below give T cell receptor beta chains drawn from one sample of a study of PD-1 blockade in classical Hodgkin lymphoma. TCRdb's table, derived via immunoSEQ multiplex PCR, lists solely in-frame clones and lacks some. The data show about 110,000 clones, 80% to 90% seen once. The sequencing used peripheral blood mononuclear cells (PBMCs), collected before the second cycle of nivolumab. The receptors were sampled from a human donor with classical Hodgkin lymphoma. The CDR3 runs from the conserved cysteine through the conserved F or W. D genes are given only for firm matches. Part of the rows lack a size; the others show once, few, many or a class for expanded clones.

V gene: TRBV30; J gene: TRBJ2-1; D gene: -; clone size: -; CDR3 protein: CAWGREFVEQFF; CDR3 DNA: TGTGCCTGGGGTCGGGAGTTTGTTGAGCAGTTCTTC
V gene: TRBV6-6; J gene: TRBJ2-7; D gene: -; clone size: -; CDR3 protein: CASRRRGPGEQYF; CDR3 DNA: TGTGCCAGCAGGAGGAGGGGGCCGGGCGAGCAGTACTTC
V gene: TRBV7-8; J gene: TRBJ2-3; D gene: TRBD2; clone size: -; CDR3 protein: CASSLARTSGSRDTQYF; CDR3 DNA: TGTGCCAGCAGCTTAGCAAGGACTAGCGGGAGTAGGGATACGCAGTATTTT
V gene: TRBV19; J gene: TRBJ1-1; D gene: -; clone size: -; CDR3 protein: CASSIDGQPMNTEAFF; CDR3 DNA: TGTGCCAGTAGTATAGATGGACAGCCCATGAACACTGAAGCTTTCTTT
V gene: TRBV10-1; J gene: TRBJ1-5; D gene: -; clone size: few; CDR3 protein: CASSAEGFQPQHF; CDR3 DNA: TGCGCCAGCAGTGCGGAGGGATTTCAGCCCCAGCATTTT
V gene: TRBV4-1; J gene: TRBJ2-1; D gene: -; clone size: -; CDR3 protein: CASSQTNEQFF; CDR3 DNA: TGCGCCAGCAGCCAAACCAATGAGCAGTTCTTC
V gene: TRBV6-6; J gene: TRBJ1-2; D gene: TRBD1; clone size: -; CDR3 protein: CASRGPGGLYGYTF; CDR3 DNA: TGTGCCAGTCGCGGCCCAGGGGGCCTCTATGGCTACACCTTC
V gene: TRBV18; J gene: TRBJ1-5; D gene: -; clone size: -; CDR3 protein: CASSPGGLGAQPQHF; CDR3 DNA: TGTGCCAGCTCACCAGGTGGGTTGGGGGCGCAGCCCCAGCATTTT
V gene: TRBV18; J gene: TRBJ1-4; D gene: -; clone size: -; CDR3 protein: CASSLGGVGEKLFF; CDR3 DNA: TGTGCCAGCTCACTTGGGGGTGTAGGAGAAAAACTGTTTTTT
V gene: TRBV30; J gene: TRBJ2-3; D gene: TRBD2; clone size: -; CDR3 protein: CAWSAEGAGASDTQYF; CDR3 DNA: TGTGCCTGGAGTGCCGAGGGAGCGGGAGCTTCAGATACGCAGTATTTT
V gene: TRBV19; J gene: TRBJ2-7; D gene: -; clone size: -; CDR3 protein: CASSMDGGASVPYEQYF; CDR3 DNA: TGTGCCAGTAGTATGGACGGGGGCGCTAGTGTGCCCTACGAGCAGTACTTC
V gene: TRBV19; J gene: TRBJ1-1; D gene: -; clone size: -; CDR3 protein: CASSTSGTLTEAFF; CDR3 DNA: TGTGCCAGTAGTACTTCCGGGACCCTCACTGAAGCTTTCTTT
V gene: TRBV19; J gene: TRBJ1-2; D gene: -; clone size: -; CDR3 protein: CASSIAPGANYGYTF; CDR3 DNA: TGTGCCAGTAGTATAGCCCCAGGGGCTAACTATGGCTACACCTTC
V gene: TRBV7-2; J gene: TRBJ2-1; D gene: TRBD2; clone size: few; CDR3 protein: CASSLDRGTSGYNEQFF; CDR3 DNA: TGTGCCAGCAGCTTAGACCGGGGGACTAGCGGTTACAATGAGCAGTTCTTC